These 22 T cell receptor beta chains were all obtained from the same sample, sequenced in a study of shared clonotypes between healthy human individuals. Naive CD8 cells were CD45RO-negative, positively selected for CCR7, excluding terminally differentiated effector memory CD45RA+ cells. Sequencing used immunoSEQ multiplex PCR; TCRdb keeps in-frame clones, though not all of them. Among roughly 2,000,000 clones listed, over 85% were seen once. The material sequenced was naive CD8+ T cells sorted from blood. The receptors were gathered from a man between 18 and 29 years old in good health.

A remark on this clone: A much larger clone sits a single nucleotide away, making a read error possible. Other DNA sequences within the sample encode an identical CDR3. The chain uses TRBV6-5 and TRBJ2-5; D unclear. There are 11 residues in the CDR3. Germline V gene data show CDR1 as MNHEY and CDR2 as SVGAGI. The V end lost 4 bases, the J end lost 4 bases, and 4 bases lay between the germline ends. The CDR3 DNA follows: TGTGCCAGCAGTTTAGGAGAGACCCAGTACTTC. It is translated as CASSLGETQYF.

CDR3 residues: CASSPGPVSTEAFF. The CDR3 DNA sequence: TGTGCCAGCAGCCCCGGGCCAGTGAGCACTGAAGCTTTCTTT. The chain joins TRBV19 to TRBJ1-1; no definite D call. Trimming left V 9 bases short and J 4 bases short, with 18 bases between. The CDR3 spans 14 residues. Germline V gene sequence: CDR1 LNHDA, CDR2 SQIVND (reference sequence).

This chain joins TRBV6-1 and TRBJ1-6; D not certain. Germline CDR1 MNHNS, CDR2 SASEGT. This CDR3 is built from 15 residues. V gave up 7 bases and J gave up 2 bases, with 12 bases separating them. CDR3 protein: CASTPGVAYNSPLHF. In nucleotides, the CDR3 is TGTGCCAGCACCCCTGGAGTCGCCTATAATTCACCCCTCCACTTT.

DNA for the CDR3: TGCGCCAGCAGTTCCGTGTACCAAGAGACCCAGTACTTC. Amino acids: CASSSVYQETQYF. This rearrangement joins TRBV10-1 to TRBJ2-5; D not resolved. Germline V gene lookup returns CDR1 WNHNN and CDR2 SYGVQD (reference sequence). V lost 5 bases and J lost 0, with 7 bases in between. This CDR3 has 13 amino acids.

This clone was seen once. The same CDR3 also results from other DNA sequences found in this sample. The chain employs TRBV4-3 and TRBJ2-7; D perhaps matches TRBD2 (5 bases). The CDR3 has 13 amino acids. The V and J ends lost 3 bases and 3 bases respectively, with 9 bases between them. Germline V CDR1 and CDR2: LGHNA, YSLEER. In DNA form, the CDR3 reads TGCGCCAGCAGCCAGGCCCGGGGCTACGAGCAGTACTTC. Protein sequence: CASSQARGYEQYF.

The chain carries TRBV28 and TRBJ2-5; D possibly corresponds to TRBD1 (6 bases). The V and J ends lost 2 bases and 0 bases respectively, with 7 bases between them. The CDR3 runs 14 residues. CDR1 and CDR2 (germline): MDHEN, SYDVKM. CDR3 region: CASSLRDNQETQYF. The CDR3 DNA reads TGTGCCAGCAGTTTAAGGGACAACCAAGAGACCCAGTACTTC.

CDR3 in amino acids: CASSGETSSSPLHF. In DNA, the CDR3 is TGTGCCAGCAGCGGCGAAACGTCAAGTTCACCCCTCCACTTT. The chain is built from TRBV5-6 and TRBJ1-6; D not certain. Germline V gives CDR1 SGHDT, CDR2 YYEEEE. Trimming shortened V by 4 bases and J by 9 bases, and 14 bases separated the two germline ends. This CDR3 has 14 residues. The full variable domain, in which reference TRBV5-6 and TRBJ1-6 provide the parts outside the CDR3, is DAGVTQSPTHLIKTRGQQVTLRCSPKSGHDTVSWYQQALGQGPQFIFQYYEEEERQRGNFPDRFSGHQFPNYSSELNVNALLLGDSALYLCASSGETSSSPLHFGNGTRLTVT.

The chain links TRBV27 to TRBJ2-1, with D perhaps matching TRBD1 or TRBD2 (5 bases each). This CDR3 has 15 amino acids. CDR1 is MNHEY and CDR2 is SMNVEV in the germline V gene (reference sequence). The ends were cut back, 2 bases at V and 5 bases at J, with 13 bases in the middle. The CDR3 protein is CASSLRFGADNEQFF. CDR3 sequence (DNA): TGTGCCAGCAGTTTACGATTCGGGGCTGACAATGAGCAGTTCTTC.

This sequence joins TRBV7-8 and TRBJ2-7; no firm D call. Trimming left V 1 base short and J 5 bases short, with 18 bases between. Germline V CDR1 and CDR2: SGHVS, FQNEAQ. This CDR3 comprises 16 residues. The CDR3 DNA reads TGTGCCAGCAGCTTAGACCCCACTATAAGTTTGGACGAGCAGTACTTC. Translating it yields CASSLDPTISLDEQYF.

This chain connects TRBV7-9 to TRBJ1-4; no clear D gene. V was shortened by 2 bases and J by 4 bases, with 14 bases between the two germline ends. The CDR3 runs to 16 residues. Per germline, CDR1 SEHNR and CDR2 FQNEAQ (reference sequence). The CDR3 bases are TGTGCCAGCAGCTTATCCCAGACGGATATTAATGAAAAACTGTTTTTT. Its translation is CASSLSQTDINEKLFF.

This rearrangement joins TRBV7-3 to TRBJ2-3, with D unresolved. The germline V and J ends were trimmed by 3 bases and 5 bases, with 12 bases remaining between them. In germline, CDR1 is SGHTA, CDR2 FQGTGA. The CDR3 spans 14 residues. In DNA form, the CDR3 reads TGTGCCAGCAGCTTGATGGGCGGTGAAGATACGCAGTATTTT. Encoded protein: CASSLMGGEDTQYF.

This clone was seen a handful of times. V and J are TRBV7-6 and TRBJ1-1, with D uncertain. Germline CDR1 is SGHVS and CDR2 is FNYEAQ. The CDR3 extends over 12 amino acids. Deletions cut 5 bases from V and 5 bases from J, with 9 bases between. The CDR3 loop is CASSGANTEAFF. The DNA of the CDR3 is TGTGCCAGCAGCGGAGCGAATACTGAAGCTTTCTTT.

The CDR3 DNA reads as TGTGCCAGCGGGTTGATAGGGGATGAGCAGTTCTTC. Translating gives CASGLIGDEQFF. The chain joins TRBV27 to TRBJ2-1; the D gene is possibly TRBD1 (5 bases). CDR3 length: 12 amino acids. V lost 8 bases, J lost 8 bases, and 13 bases lay in between. The germline V gene encodes CDR1 MNHEY and CDR2 SMNVEV (reference sequence).

This sequence joins TRBV21-1 and TRBJ2-7; the D call TRBD1 from the table was never checked on the DNA. TRBV21-1 is deemed a pseudogene. There are 14 residues in the CDR3. The CDR3 DNA reads as TGTGCCAGCAGCCGACCCGGGACAGCCTACGAGCAGTACTTC. Its protein product is CASSRPGTAYEQYF.

This chain joins TRBV10-1 and TRBJ1-1; D call uncertain. CDR1 is WNHNN and CDR2 is SYGVQD in the germline V gene (reference sequence). V was cut by 3 bases and J by 12 bases, with 14 bases left in between. CDR3 size: 12 residues. The CDR3 loop is CASSEPGQGTFF. The CDR3 coding sequence is TGCGCCAGCAGTGAACCGGGCCAAGGAACTTTCTTT.

The chain couples TRBV5-4 to TRBJ2-3, with 8 nucleotides matching TRBD2. V trimming: 4 bases; J trimming: 1 base; junction bases outside the gene matches: 14. The CDR3 contains 18 residues. Germline CDR1 is SGHNT and CDR2 is YYREEE (reference sequence). The DNA for the CDR3 is TGTGCCAGCAGCCCAAACCCATCCGGGGGGGCGGGCACAGATACGCAGTATTTT. Translated: CASSPNPSGGAGTDTQYF.

The chain has TRBV30 and TRBJ1-1; 7 nucleotides match TRBD1. The CDR3 runs 12 residues. V lost 4 bases, J lost 10 bases, and 9 bases stayed unmatched. CDR1 is GTSNPN, CDR2 SVGIG, per germline (reference sequence). CDR3 in amino acids: CAWTLDRAGAFF. The CDR3 DNA sequence: TGTGCCTGGACTCTAGACAGGGCGGGAGCTTTCTTT. Complete variable domain (other parts from reference TRBV30 and TRBJ1-1): SQTIHQWPATLVQPVGSPLSLECTVEGTSNPNLYWYRQAAGRGLQLLFYSVGIGQISSEVPQNLSASRPQDRQFILSSKKLLLSDSGFYLCAWTLDRAGAFFGQGTRLTVV.

V usage is TRBV7-9 and J usage is TRBJ2-7; 11 bases agree with TRBD1. Germline loops: CDR1 SEHNR, CDR2 FQNEAQ (reference sequence). The V and J ends lost 1 base and 4 bases, in that order; junction bases with no gene match: 3. This CDR3 comprises 15 residues. The CDR3 reads CASSLGTGGKYEQYF. Here the CDR3 DNA reads TGTGCCAGCAGCTTAGGGACAGGGGGCAAATACGAGCAGTACTTC.

The chain has TRBV6-5 and TRBJ1-2, with 12 bases matching TRBD1. Germline values: CDR1 MNHEY, CDR2 SVGAGI. Trimming removed 2 bases from V and 4 bases from J; junction bases left unmatched: 2. The CDR3 has 15 amino acids. CDR3: CASSYRDRGPYGYTF. The DNA of the CDR3 is TGTGCCAGCAGTTACCGGGACAGGGGGCCCTATGGCTACACCTTC.

The V and J genes are TRBV5-6 and TRBJ2-7; maybe TRBD2 (6 bases). V lost 4 bases and J 5 bases, leaving 13 bases between the germline ends. This CDR3 comprises 13 residues. From germline, CDR1 is SGHDT and CDR2 YYEEEE. Here the CDR3 reads CASSHLEGDEQYF. The CDR3 coding sequence is TGTGCCAGCAGCCATTTGGAGGGAGACGAGCAGTACTTC.

Comments on this clone: Other DNA sequences in the sample encode the same CDR3. The chain carries TRBV7-9 and TRBJ2-5, with D maybe TRBD1 (6 bases). V was cut by 0 bases and J by 3 bases, with 8 bases left in between. There are 14 residues in the CDR3. CDR1 is SEHNR and CDR2 is FQNEAQ in the germline V gene (reference sequence). The CDR3 region is CASSLANREETQYF. The CDR3 DNA reads TGTGCCAGCAGCTTAGCGAACAGGGAAGAGACCCAGTACTTC.

Comment on this clone: Other DNA sequences in the sample encode the same CDR3. The chain employs TRBV7-9 and TRBJ2-7; D unclear. This CDR3 has 11 amino acids. Germline CDR1 and CDR2: SEHNR and FQNEAQ (reference sequence). V lost 3 bases and J 7 bases, leaving 7 bases between the germline ends. The CDR3 nucleotides read TGTGCCAGCAGCTTCGTTGGGGAGCAGTACTTC. It codes for CASSFVGEQYF.